This T cell receptor beta chain was identified in a study of cytotoxic CD8 clonotypes in ibrutinib-treated CLL. Germline lookup yields CDR1 SGDLS and CDR2 YYNGEE. The CDR3 sequence is 14 residues long. The trim removed 4 bases at V and 4 bases at J, leaving 6 bases unmatched. Libraries were prepared by immunoSEQ multiplex PCR; TCRdb keeps only in-frame clonotypes and omits some of them. The repertoire consists of some 310,000 clones, with 80% occurring once and the leading ten covering over 6.5%. The TCR comes from a human donor with chronic lymphocytic leukemia. The starting material was PBMCs, obtained before ibrutinib treatment. The chain is built from TRBV9 and TRBJ1-2, with TRBD1 matching 8 bases. The CDR3 loop is CASSPRTGPYGYTF. CDR3 DNA: TGTGCCAGCAGCCCGAGGACAGGGCCCTATGGCTACACCTTC.